This TCR beta chain was identified during a study of blood T cell repertoires in COVID-19. This table comes from immunoSEQ multiplex PCR, and its TCRdb copy is limited to in-frame clones, with some not included. The profile shows 350,000 or so clones, about 87% of them singletons. The CDR3 is 15 amino acids. V shed 0 bases and J shed 3 bases, with 12 bases lying between them. Germline loops: CDR1 MNHEY, CDR2 SVGAGI. J is TRBJ2-7 and V is TRBV6-5; D gene uncertain. The sequencing sample was made of peripheral blood. The receptor's source is a woman under 40 with COVID-19, enrolled during active disease. This CDR3 is CASSYSPPLLYEQYF. The CDR3 coding sequence is TGTGCCAGCAGTTACTCGCCGCCGCTACTCTACGAGCAGTACTTC.